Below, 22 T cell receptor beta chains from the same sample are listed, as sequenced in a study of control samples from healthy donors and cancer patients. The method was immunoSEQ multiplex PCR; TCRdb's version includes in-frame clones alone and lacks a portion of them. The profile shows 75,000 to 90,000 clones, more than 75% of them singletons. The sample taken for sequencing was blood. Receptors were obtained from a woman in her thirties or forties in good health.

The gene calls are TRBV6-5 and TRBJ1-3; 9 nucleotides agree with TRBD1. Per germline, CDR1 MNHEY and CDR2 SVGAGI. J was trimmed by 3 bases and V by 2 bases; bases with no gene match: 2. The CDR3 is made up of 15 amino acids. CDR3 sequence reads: CASSYAGQGGNTIYF. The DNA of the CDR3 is TGTGCCAGCAGTTACGCGGGACAGGGTGGAAACACCATATATTTT.

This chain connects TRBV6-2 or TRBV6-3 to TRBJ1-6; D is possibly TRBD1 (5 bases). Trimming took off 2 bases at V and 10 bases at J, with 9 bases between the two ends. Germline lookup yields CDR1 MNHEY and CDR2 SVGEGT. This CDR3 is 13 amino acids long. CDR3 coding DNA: TGTGCCAGCAGTTACCCGGGACTATCACCCCTCCACTTT. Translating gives CASSYPGLSPLHF.

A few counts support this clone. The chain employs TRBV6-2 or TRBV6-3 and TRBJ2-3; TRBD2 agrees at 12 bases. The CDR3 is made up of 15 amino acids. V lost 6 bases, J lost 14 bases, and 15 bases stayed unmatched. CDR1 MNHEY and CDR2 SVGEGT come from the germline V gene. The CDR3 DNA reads TGTGCCAGCAGCCCGAAGGGGCTAGCGGGGGGGCTTCGGTATTTT. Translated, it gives CASSPKGLAGGLRYF.

CDR3 protein: CASSSPGVNYGYTF. The CDR3 coding sequence is TGTGCCAGCAGCTCCCCCGGGGTTAACTATGGCTACACCTTC. This chain joins TRBV7-9 and TRBJ1-2; no clear D gene. Germline loops: CDR1 SEHNR, CDR2 FQNEAQ (reference sequence). The CDR3 is 14 residues long. Deletions cut 4 bases from V and 1 base from J, with 10 bases between.

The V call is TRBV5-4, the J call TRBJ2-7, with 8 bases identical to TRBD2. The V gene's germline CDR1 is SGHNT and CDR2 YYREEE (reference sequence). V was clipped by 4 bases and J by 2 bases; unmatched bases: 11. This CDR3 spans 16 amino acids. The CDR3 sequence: CASSGGDYGGAYEQYF. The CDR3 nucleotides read TGTGCCAGCAGCGGCGGGGATTACGGGGGGGCCTACGAGCAGTACTTC.

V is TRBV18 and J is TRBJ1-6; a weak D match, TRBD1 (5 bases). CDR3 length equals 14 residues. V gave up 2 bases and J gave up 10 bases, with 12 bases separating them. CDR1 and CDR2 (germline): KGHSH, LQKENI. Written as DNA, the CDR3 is TGTGCCAGCTCACCAACCGGGGGAGAGTCACCCCTCCACTTT. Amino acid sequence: CASSPTGGESPLHF.

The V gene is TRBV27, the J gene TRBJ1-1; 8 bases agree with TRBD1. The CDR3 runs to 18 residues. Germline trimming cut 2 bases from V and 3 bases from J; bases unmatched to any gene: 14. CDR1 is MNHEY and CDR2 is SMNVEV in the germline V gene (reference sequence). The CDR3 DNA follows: TGTGCCAGCAGTTTAAGGGGCAGGGGGCGAAGCGGAGACACTGAAGCTTTCTTT. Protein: CASSLRGRGRSGDTEAFF.

The CDR3 coding sequence is TGCAGCGTATCGGGACAGGGGTCCACTGAAGCTTTCTTT. It encodes CSVSGQGSTEAFF. The rearrangement uses TRBV29-1 and TRBJ1-1; 10 positions agree with TRBD1. V shed 6 bases, J shed 4 bases, and the junction held 5 bases outside the gene matches. The CDR3 length is 13 residues. From germline, CDR1 is SQVTM and CDR2 ANQGSEA.

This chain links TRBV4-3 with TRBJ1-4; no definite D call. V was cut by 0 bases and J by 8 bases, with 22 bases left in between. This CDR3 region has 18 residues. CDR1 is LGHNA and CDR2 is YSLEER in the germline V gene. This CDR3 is CASSQDLVRLSNGEKLFF. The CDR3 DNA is TGCGCCAGCAGCCAAGATTTGGTGCGGCTATCCAATGGGGAAAAACTGTTTTTT.

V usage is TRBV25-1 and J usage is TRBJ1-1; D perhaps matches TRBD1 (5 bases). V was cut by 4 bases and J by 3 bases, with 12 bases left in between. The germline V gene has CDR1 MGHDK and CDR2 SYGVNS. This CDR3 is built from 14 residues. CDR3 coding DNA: TGTGCCAGCAGTGTTGGTTTGGGGGACACTGAAGCTTTCTTT. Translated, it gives CASSVGLGDTEAFF.

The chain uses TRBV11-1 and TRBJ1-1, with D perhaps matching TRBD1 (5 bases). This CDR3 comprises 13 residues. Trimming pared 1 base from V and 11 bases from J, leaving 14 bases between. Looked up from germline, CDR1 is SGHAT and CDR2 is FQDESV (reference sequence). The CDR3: CASSLGGAGEAFF. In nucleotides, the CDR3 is TGTGCCAGCAGCTTAGGCGGGGCAGGTGAGGCTTTCTTT.

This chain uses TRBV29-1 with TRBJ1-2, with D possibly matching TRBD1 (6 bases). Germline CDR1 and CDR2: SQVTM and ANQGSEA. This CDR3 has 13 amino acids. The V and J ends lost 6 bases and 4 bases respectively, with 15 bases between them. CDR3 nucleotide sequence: TGCAGCGTCGACTACGGACAGAGCTATGGCTACACCTTC. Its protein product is CSVDYGQSYGYTF. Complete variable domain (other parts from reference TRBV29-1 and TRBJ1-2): SAVISQKPSRDICQRGTSLTIQCQVDSQVTMMFWYRQQPGQSLTLIATANQGSEATYESGFVIDKFPISRPNLTFSTLTVSNMSPEDSSIYLCSVDYGQSYGYTFGSGTRLTVV.

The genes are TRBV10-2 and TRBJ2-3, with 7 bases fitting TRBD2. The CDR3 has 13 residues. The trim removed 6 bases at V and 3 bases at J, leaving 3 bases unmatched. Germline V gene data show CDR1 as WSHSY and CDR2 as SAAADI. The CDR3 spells CASRRGGTDTQYF. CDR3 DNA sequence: TGCGCCAGCAGGCGGGGAGGGACAGATACGCAGTATTTT.

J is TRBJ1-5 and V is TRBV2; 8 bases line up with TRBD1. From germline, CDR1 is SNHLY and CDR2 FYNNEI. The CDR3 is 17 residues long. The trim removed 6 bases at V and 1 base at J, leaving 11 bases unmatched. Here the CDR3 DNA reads TGTGCCAGCAGAGCCGGGACAGGTTCGTGGAGCAATCAGCCCCAGCATTTT. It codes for CASRAGTGSWSNQPQHF. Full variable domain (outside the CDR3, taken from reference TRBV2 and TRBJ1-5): EPEVTQTPSHQVTQMGQEVILRCVPISNHLYFYWYRQILGQKVEFLVSFYNNEISEKSEIFDDQFSVERPDGSNFTLKIRSTKLEDSAMYFCASRAGTGSWSNQPQHFGDGTRLSIL.

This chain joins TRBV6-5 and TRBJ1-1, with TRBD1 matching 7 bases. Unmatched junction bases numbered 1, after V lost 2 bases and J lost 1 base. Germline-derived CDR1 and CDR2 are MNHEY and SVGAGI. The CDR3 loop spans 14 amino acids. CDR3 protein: CASSYRQGNTEAFF. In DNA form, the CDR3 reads TGTGCCAGCAGTTACAGACAGGGGAACACTGAAGCTTTCTTT.

CDR3 nucleotides: TGTGCCTGGAGTGCACCGGGACAGGGGGCTGAAAAACTGTTTTTT. Its translation is CAWSAPGQGAEKLFF. J is TRBJ1-4 and V is TRBV30; TRBD1 matches 12 bases. The length of the CDR3 is 15 residues. J gave up 7 bases and V 1 base, and 4 bases lay outside the gene matches. The germline gives CDR1 GTSNPN, CDR2 SVGIG (reference sequence).

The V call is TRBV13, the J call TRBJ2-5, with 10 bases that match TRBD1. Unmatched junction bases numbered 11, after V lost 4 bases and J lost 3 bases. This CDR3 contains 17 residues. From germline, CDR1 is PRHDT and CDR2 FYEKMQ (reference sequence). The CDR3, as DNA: TGTGCCAGCAGCTCGTGGGGGACAGGGGAGAATGAAGAGACCCAGTACTTC. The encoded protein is CASSSWGTGENEETQYF. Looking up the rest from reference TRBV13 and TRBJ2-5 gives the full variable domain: AAGVIQSPRHLIKEKRETATLKCYPIPRHDTVYWYQQGPGQDPQFLISFYEKMQSDKGSIPDRFSAQQFSDYHSELNMSSLELGDSALYFCASSSWGTGENEETQYFGPGTRLLVL.

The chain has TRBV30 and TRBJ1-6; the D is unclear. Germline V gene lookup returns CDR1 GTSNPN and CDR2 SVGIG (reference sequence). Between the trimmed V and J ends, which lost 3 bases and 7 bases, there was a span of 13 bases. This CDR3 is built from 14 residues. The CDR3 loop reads CAWRGISINSPLHF. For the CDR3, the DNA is TGTGCCTGGAGAGGAATCTCAATAAATTCACCCCTCCACTTT. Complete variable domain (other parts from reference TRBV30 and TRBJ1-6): SQTIHQWPATLVQPVGSPLSLECTVEGTSNPNLYWYRQAAGRGLQLLFYSVGIGQISSEVPQNLSASRPQDRQFILSSKKLLLSDSGFYLCAWRGISINSPLHFGNGTRLTVT.

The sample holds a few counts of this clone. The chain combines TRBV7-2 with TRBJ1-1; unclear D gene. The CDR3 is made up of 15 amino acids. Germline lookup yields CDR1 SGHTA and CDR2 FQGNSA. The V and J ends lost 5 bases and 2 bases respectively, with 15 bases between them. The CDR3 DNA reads TGTGCCAGCAGCCCAAAAAGGGCTGCCAACACTGAAGCTTTCTTT. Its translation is CASSPKRAANTEAFF.

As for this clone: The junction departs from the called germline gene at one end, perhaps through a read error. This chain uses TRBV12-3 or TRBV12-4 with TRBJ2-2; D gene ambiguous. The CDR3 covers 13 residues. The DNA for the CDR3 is TGTGCCAGCAGCTTAGTGGGGACCGGGGAGCTGTTTTTT. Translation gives CASSLVGTGELFF.

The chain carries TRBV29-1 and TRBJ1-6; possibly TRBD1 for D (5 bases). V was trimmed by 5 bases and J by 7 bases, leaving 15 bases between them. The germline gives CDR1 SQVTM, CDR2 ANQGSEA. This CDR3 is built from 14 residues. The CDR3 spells CSVRTGTANSPLHF. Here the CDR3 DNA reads TGCAGCGTTAGAACCGGGACGGCCAATTCACCCCTCCACTTT.

The CDR3 nucleotides read TGTGCTAGTGGTTTGAGGGAAGGGCAAACTGAAGCTTTCTTT. Residues: CASGLREGQTEAFF. The genes are TRBV12-5 and TRBJ1-1, with D uncertain. There are 14 residues in the CDR3. V dropped 2 bases and J dropped 5 bases, with 12 bases sitting between them. Germline V lookup: CDR1 LGHNT, CDR2 FRNRAP.